The sequence of this T cell receptor (beta chain) was determined in a study of beta chain features in type 1 diabetes. General study findings and limits: TCRB CDR3s from Type 1 diabetes patients were moderately but significantly shorter in all four CD4+ subsets.

In regard to this clone: Its antigen is unknown.

J was trimmed by 5 bases and V by 3 bases; bases with no gene match: 4. There are 15 residues in the CDR3. Germline CDR1 is KGHSH and CDR2 is LQKENI. Since all of the isolated RNA was reverse transcribed, expressed TCRB transcripts were what got sequenced. Repertoires were generated with immunoSEQ multiplex PCR, while TCRdb's copy carries only in-frame clones and drops some. The table shows under 6,500 clones, with 70% to 80% occurring only once. The single heparinised draw taken from each donor contained approximately 120 mL of blood on average. The source material was Tregs from blood. The sequence was obtained from a young man in good health. The chain employs TRBV18 and TRBJ2-1; 10 bases agree with TRBD1. The CDR3 region is CASSPPGQGHNEQFF. Here the CDR3 DNA reads TGTGCCAGCTCACCCCCGGGACAGGGGCACAATGAGCAGTTCTTC. The complete variable domain, with remaining parts taken from reference TRBV18 and TRBJ2-1, reads NAGVMQNPRHLVRRRGQEARLRCSPMKGHSHVYWYRQLPEEGLKFMVYLQKENIIDESGMPKERFSAEFPKEGPSILRIQQVVRGDSAAYFCASSPPGQGHNEQFFGPGTRLTVL.